This T cell receptor (beta chain) comes out of a study of untreated major depressive disorder. Between the trimmed V and J ends, which lost 4 bases and 8 bases, there was a span of 21 bases. Germline CDR1 reads LNHDA; CDR2 reads SQIVND (reference sequence). CDR3 length: 16 amino acids. About this clone itself: Antigen specificity is unknown.

Study-wide findings and caveats: TRBV05-01 (Vbeta 5.1) usage was higher in CD4+ T cells of depressed patients than controls. Sequencing showed nonsignificant TRBV25-01 and TRBV02-01 differences matching flow cytometry.

The assay was immunoSEQ multiplex PCR, and TCRdb's table has in-frame clones only and misses some. In the table there are approximately 24,000 clones, 90% to 95% of which are singletons. Magnetic negative selection enriched CD4+ T cells from thawed PBMCs. The sequenced material came from CD4+ T cells from PBMCs. This TCR was recovered from a woman aged 30 to 39 with major depressive disorder. The chain recombines TRBV19 with TRBJ2-1, with D possibly TRBD1 on 7 matching bases. The CDR3 DNA sequence: TGTGCCAGTAGTAATGGACCGCAGGGGGGCGGCGATGAGCAGTTCTTC. Translation gives CASSNGPQGGGDEQFF.